The 5 T cell receptor beta chains reported below all come from one sample, sequenced in a study of CD8+ T cells in alopecia areata. Investigators isolated RNA and reverse transcribed it into cDNA to act as the sequencing template. Using immunoSEQ multiplex PCR, the repertoire was profiled, and TCRdb retains in-frame clones only, with some absent. Of about 200,000 clones listed, around two fifths are singletons. Described treatment: oral pan-JAK inhibitor, 5-10 mg twice daily. The starting material was CD4+ T cells sorted from blood, obtained at approximately week 30, from a patient treated with tofacitinib. These receptor sequences come from a human donor with alopecia areata.

The sample holds a few counts of this clone. The rearrangement uses TRBV5-1 and TRBJ2-1; D is possibly TRBD1 (6 bases). Trimming took 0 bases from V and 1 from J, leaving 11 bases between them. This CDR3 has 16 amino acids. From germline, CDR1 is SGHRS and CDR2 YFSETQ. The CDR3 is CASSLVRTASYNEQFF. DNA for the CDR3: TGCGCCAGCAGCTTGGTAAGGACAGCATCCTACAATGAGCAGTTCTTC.

Turning to this clone: A much larger clone differs by one base, so this may be a read error. The rearrangement joins TRBV7-2 to TRBJ2-1; D is unresolved. The CDR3 is 14 amino acids. V lost 5 bases and J lost 3, with 11 bases in between. Germline V CDR1 and CDR2: SGHTA, FQGNSA. Written as DNA, the CDR3 is TGTGCCAGCAGCCCTAGGGCGGACTACAATGAGCAGTTCTTC. Translating it yields CASSPRADYNEQFF.

This chain connects TRBV14 to TRBJ2-5; D may be TRBD2 (5 bases). V lost 0 bases and J lost 0, with 14 bases in between. The CDR3 runs to 17 residues. In germline, CDR1 is SGHDN, CDR2 FVKESK. The CDR3 spells CASSQEVWEQDQETQYF. The CDR3 nucleotides read TGTGCCAGCAGCCAAGAAGTTTGGGAGCAGGACCAAGAGACCCAGTACTTC.

This clone was picked up a small number of times. V gene TRBV29-1 combines with J gene TRBJ2-7; TRBD2 might be the D (6 bases). Trimming removed 6 bases from V and 3 bases from J, with 12 bases in between. The CDR3 has 12 residues. CDR1 and CDR2 from the germline V gene are SQVTM and ANQGSEA. Here the CDR3 reads CSVAGLRYEQYF. CDR3 DNA sequence: TGCAGCGTGGCGGGACTCCGCTACGAGCAGTACTTC.

J is TRBJ1-1 and V is TRBV5-1; the match to TRBD1 covers 9 bases. V lost 4 bases, J lost 8 bases, and 15 bases stayed unmatched. The CDR3 sequence is 16 residues long. Germline lookup yields CDR1 SGHRS and CDR2 YFSETQ. The CDR3 loop reads CASSPGDRDLSSEAFF. In nucleotides, the CDR3 is TGCGCCAGCAGCCCCGGGGACAGGGATTTGAGTTCCGAAGCTTTCTTT.